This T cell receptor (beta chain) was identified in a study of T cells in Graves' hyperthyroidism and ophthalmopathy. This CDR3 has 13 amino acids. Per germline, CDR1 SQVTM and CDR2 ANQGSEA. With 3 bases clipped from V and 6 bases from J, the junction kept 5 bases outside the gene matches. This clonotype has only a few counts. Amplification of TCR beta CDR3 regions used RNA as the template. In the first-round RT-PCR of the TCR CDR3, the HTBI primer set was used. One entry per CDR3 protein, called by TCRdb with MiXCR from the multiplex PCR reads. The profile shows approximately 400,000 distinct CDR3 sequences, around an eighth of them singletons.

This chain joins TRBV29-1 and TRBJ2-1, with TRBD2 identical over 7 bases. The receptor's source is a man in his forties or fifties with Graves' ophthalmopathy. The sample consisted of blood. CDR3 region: CSVERESGNEQFF. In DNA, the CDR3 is TGCAGCGTTGAGCGGGAGTCTGGCAATGAGCAGTTCTTC.